This T cell receptor beta chain was identified during a study of blood T cell repertoires in COVID-19. Study information: Samples of COVID-19 (acute and convalescent) were obtained from the United States, Italy and Spain.

Profiling relied on immunoSEQ multiplex PCR, and the TCRdb table lists in-frame clones only, not all of them. Of 180,000 or so clones in the sample, over 80% were seen once. Living in 24 US areas, the participants were between 18 and 89 years of age. Self-reported history from a screening survey and questionnaire set each donor's cohort. Resolution of symptoms, clearance, or two negative PCRs was present in recovered Cohort 3 donors. The sequenced material came from PBMCs or T cells enriched from blood (not recorded which). The receptor comes from a woman between 55 and 75 years old who had recovered from COVID-19.

In DNA form, the CDR3 reads TGCGCCAGCAGCCGAATAATGGGGGGAACCTACGAGCAGTACTTC. Encoded protein: CASSRIMGGTYEQYF. The chain recombines TRBV5-1 with TRBJ2-7; tentatively, D is TRBD2 (6 bases). The CDR3 is 15 residues long. Trimming took 4 bases from V and 2 from J, leaving 16 bases between them. The germline V gene encodes CDR1 SGHRS and CDR2 YFSETQ.